The 2 T cell receptor beta chains below were found in one sample sequenced in a study of blood T cell repertoires in COVID-19. Using immunoSEQ multiplex PCR, the repertoire was profiled, and TCRdb retains in-frame clones only, with some absent. This sample has roughly 500,000 clones; 75% to 90% occur once, and the top ten carry roughly 3.2%. The sequencing sample was made of peripheral blood. The receptors originated from a human donor in a cohort sampled during active COVID-19.

The chain combines TRBV28 with TRBJ2-1; 13 nucleotides agree with TRBD2. The CDR3 is 14 amino acids. Germline V gene sequence: CDR1 MDHEN, CDR2 SYDVKM. Trimming took 5 bases from V and 8 from J; bases not matched to a gene: 3. For the CDR3, the DNA is TGTGCCAGCAGTCGGACTAGCGGGAGCTATGAGCAGTTCTTC. Amino acid sequence: CASSRTSGSYEQFF. Using reference TRBV28 and TRBJ2-1 for the parts outside the CDR3, the full variable domain is DVKVTQSSRYLVKRTGEKVFLECVQDMDHENMFWYRQDPGLGLRLIYFSYDVKMKEKGDIPEGYSVSREKKERFSLILESASTNQTSMYLCASSRTSGSYEQFFGPGTRLTVL.

This clone showed up just a few times. The chain employs TRBV15 and TRBJ1-1; 9 positions match TRBD1. This CDR3 has 17 residues. Germline V lookup: CDR1 LNHNV, CDR2 YYDKDF (reference sequence). V shed 3 bases and J 4 bases; nucleotides not matched to a gene: 12. CDR3 sequence (DNA): TGTGCCACCAGCAGTACCCCACGAGGGACAGGGACCACTGAAGCTTTCTTT. This codes for CATSSTPRGTGTTEAFF.